Here is one TCR beta chain with its context. Its antigen is unknown. The sample is drawn from a study of T-cell reconstitution after alpha-beta-depleted transplantation in children. Study-wide results and caveats: Newly produced T cells mostly provided counts and TCRbeta diversity after one year, as hyperexpanded clones declined. Reportedly, alpha-beta T cells present about two months post-transplant originated from several hundred expanded clones of graft origin.

V lost 5 bases and J 2 bases, leaving 23 bases between the germline ends. The CDR3 spans 17 residues. Germline V lookup: CDR1 SQVTM, CDR2 ANQGSEA. It was with unique molecular identifiers that the TCRbeta library was prepared. TCRdb reanalysed the PCR reads using MiXCR and keeps one entry per CDR3 protein. The repertoire holds 90,000 to 100,000 distinct CDR3 sequences, with 20% to 25% as singletons. The sample in question was PBMCs, obtained before TCRalphabeta/CD19-depleted stem cell transplant. The clonotype was recovered from a boy under 10 years old with acute lymphoblastic leukemia, due to receive a stem cell transplant. The chain couples TRBV29-1 to TRBJ2-3; D possibly corresponds to TRBD2 (6 bases). The CDR3 is CSVSGGAVSLYTDTQYF. In DNA, the CDR3 is TGCAGCGTTAGCGGAGGGGCCGTCTCCCTCTACACAGATACGCAGTATTTT.